This T cell receptor beta chain derives from a study of T cells in Graves' hyperthyroidism and ophthalmopathy. This CDR3 region has 14 residues. Germline loops: CDR1 LGHDT, CDR2 YNNKEL (reference sequence). The trim removed 1 base at V and 5 bases at J, leaving 5 bases unmatched. Turning to this clonotype: No antigen is known for it.

Regions amplified from RNA transcripts were the TCR beta CDR3 regions. HTBI primers were used for first-round RT-PCR of the TCR CDR3. In TCRdb, the multiplex PCR reads were re-called with MiXCR into one record per CDR3 protein. The sample carries 600,000 to 800,000 distinct CDR3 sequences, roughly 32% recorded once. General study results and limits: Among clonotypes expanded in thyroid above 0.001, most were also found in blood.

The sequence derives from a woman between 40 and 55 years old with Graves' hyperthyroidism. Sequencing was carried out using blood. The V call is TRBV3-1, the J call TRBJ2-7, with 7 positions matching TRBD2. The CDR3, as DNA: TGTGCCAGCAGCCAAGGTCTGGGAGGGCACGAGCAGTACTTC. This gives the protein CASSQGLGGHEQYF.